This T cell receptor (beta chain) originates from a study of CD4 T cells in relation to SARS-CoV-2 and coronaviruses. Overall study results and limits: The assay detects memory recall responses, not culture-primed primary responses. Pre-pandemic and post-infection samples never came from the same donor.

This clone is a singleton in its sample. The antigen is not known. V shed 4 bases and J 11 bases; nucleotides not matched to a gene: 19. The CDR3 is made up of 17 amino acids. From germline, CDR1 is LNHDA and CDR2 SQIVND (reference sequence). Sequencing was performed with immunoSEQ multiplex PCR; in TCRdb, only in-frame clones are kept and a portion is missing. This table holds 40,000 or so clones, approximately 83% found once. The sequenced material came from memory CD4+ T cells from PBMCs. V gene TRBV19 combines with J gene TRBJ1-5, with TRBD1 matching 8 bases. This clonotype was sampled from an adult with COVID-19. This CDR3 reads CASSTLRDRLLGGAQHF. The CDR3 DNA sequence: TGTGCCAGTAGTACCCTCCGGGACAGGTTATTGGGTGGAGCCCAGCATTTT.